The clone carrying this TCR beta chain was observed a single time. The data stem from a study of blood T cells in healthy people across ages. The V segment lost 6 bases and the J segment 1 base; nucleotides outside the gene matches: 8. The germline V gene has CDR1 MDHEN and CDR2 SYDVKM. The CDR3 covers 15 residues. Using a J-beta primer mix together with a sample-barcoded 5' primer, a second PCR was run for roughly 7 to 11 cycles. TCRdb re-analysed the 5' RACE reads in MiXCR, keeping a single row per CDR3 protein. The sample contains some 760,000 distinct CDR3 sequences, 25% of which appear only once. This sample also belongs to another study, concerning T cells of mothers and their children.

This sequence originates from a boy under 18 in good health. The sample was blood. The chain couples TRBV28 to TRBJ1-2; 7 nucleotides match TRBD1. The CDR3 nucleotides read TGTGCCAGCAGCCAAATCTGGGACAGTAACTATGGCTACACCTTC. Translating it yields CASSQIWDSNYGYTF.